The clone carrying this T cell receptor (beta chain) has a count of ten or more. Its antigen is currently unknown. The source of the sample is a study of T-cell reconstitution after alpha-beta-depleted transplantation in children. Unique molecular identifiers were used to barcode this TCRbeta library. TCRdb fed the PCR reads into MiXCR, producing one record per CDR3 protein. The repertoire holds around 450,000 distinct CDR3 sequences, with about 11% as singletons. V lost 2 bases and J lost 2, with 7 bases in between. Germline CDR1 MNHEY, CDR2 SMNVEV (reference sequence). The CDR3 has 14 amino acids. Study-level points and caveats: Counts and diversity of T cells one year after transplant came mostly from newly produced T cells. Some patients' high day-60 TCRbeta diversity was traced to surviving recipient T cells and thymic progenitors.

The chain employs TRBV27 and TRBJ1-5; perhaps TRBD1 as D (6 bases). The sequence came from a child aged 2 to 10 with inherited bone marrow failure, due to receive a stem cell transplant. Sequences were derived from PBMCs, sampled before TCRalphabeta/CD19-depleted stem cell transplant. CDR3 in DNA: TGTGCCAGCAGTTTAGAGGGGGGCAATCAGCCCCAGCATTTT. As protein: CASSLEGGNQPQHF.